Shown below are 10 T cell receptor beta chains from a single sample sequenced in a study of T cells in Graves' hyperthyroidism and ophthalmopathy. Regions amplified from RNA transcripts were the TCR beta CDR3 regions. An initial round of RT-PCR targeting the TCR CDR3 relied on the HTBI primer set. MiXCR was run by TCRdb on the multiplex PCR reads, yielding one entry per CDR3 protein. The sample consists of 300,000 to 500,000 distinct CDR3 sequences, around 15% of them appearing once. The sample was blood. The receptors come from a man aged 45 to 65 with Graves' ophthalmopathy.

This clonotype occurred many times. CDR3 in DNA: TGCAGTGCTAGCCTGGAGGGGGTTCCCTACGAGCAGTACTTC. It encodes CSASLEGVPYEQYF. The gene calls are TRBV20-1 and TRBJ2-7; D is possibly TRBD1 or TRBD2 (6 bases each). Germline V lookup: CDR1 DFQATT, CDR2 SNEGSKA (reference sequence). V lost 3 bases and J 2 bases, leaving 14 bases between the germline ends. The CDR3 consists of 14 residues.

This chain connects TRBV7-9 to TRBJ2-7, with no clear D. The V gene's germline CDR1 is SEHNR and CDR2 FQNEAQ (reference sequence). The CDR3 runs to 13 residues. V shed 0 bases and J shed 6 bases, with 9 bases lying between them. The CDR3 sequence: CASSLAEKGEQYF. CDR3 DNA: TGTGCCAGCAGCTTAGCTGAGAAGGGCGAGCAGTACTTC.

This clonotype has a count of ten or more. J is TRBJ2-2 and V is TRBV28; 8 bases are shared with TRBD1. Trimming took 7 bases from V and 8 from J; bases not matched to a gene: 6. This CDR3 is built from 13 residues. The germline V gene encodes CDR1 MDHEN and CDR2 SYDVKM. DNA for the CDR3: TGTGCCAGCAACCGACAGGGGAGAGGGGAGCTGTTTTTT. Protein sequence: CASNRQGRGELFF.

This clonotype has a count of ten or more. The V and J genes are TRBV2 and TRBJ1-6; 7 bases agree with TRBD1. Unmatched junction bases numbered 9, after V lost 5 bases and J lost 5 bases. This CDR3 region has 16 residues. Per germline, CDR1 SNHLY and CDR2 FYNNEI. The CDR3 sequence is CASSLFATGHNSPLHF. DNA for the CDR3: TGTGCCAGCAGTTTATTCGCGACAGGGCATAATTCACCCCTCCACTTT.

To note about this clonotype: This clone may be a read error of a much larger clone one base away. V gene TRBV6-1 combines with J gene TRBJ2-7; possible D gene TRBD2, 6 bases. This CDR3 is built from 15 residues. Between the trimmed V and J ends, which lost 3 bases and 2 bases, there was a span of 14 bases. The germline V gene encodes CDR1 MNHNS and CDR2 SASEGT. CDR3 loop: CASSDGRGGTYEQYF. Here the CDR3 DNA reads TGTGCCAGCAGTGACGGACGAGGCGGGACCTACGAGCAGTACTTC.

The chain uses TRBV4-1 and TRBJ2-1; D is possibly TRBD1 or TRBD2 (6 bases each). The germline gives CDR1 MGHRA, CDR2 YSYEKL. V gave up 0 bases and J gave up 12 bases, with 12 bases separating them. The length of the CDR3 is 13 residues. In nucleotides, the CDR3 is TGCGCCAGCAGCCAAGAGGGGGCGGGAAGGCAGTTCTTC. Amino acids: CASSQEGAGRQFF.

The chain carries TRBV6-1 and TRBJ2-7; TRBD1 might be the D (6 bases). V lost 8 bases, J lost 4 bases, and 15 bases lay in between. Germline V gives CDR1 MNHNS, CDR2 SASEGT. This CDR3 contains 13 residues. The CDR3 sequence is CASEGTGIYEQYF. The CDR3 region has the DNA TGTGCCAGCGAAGGAACAGGGATATACGAGCAGTACTTC.

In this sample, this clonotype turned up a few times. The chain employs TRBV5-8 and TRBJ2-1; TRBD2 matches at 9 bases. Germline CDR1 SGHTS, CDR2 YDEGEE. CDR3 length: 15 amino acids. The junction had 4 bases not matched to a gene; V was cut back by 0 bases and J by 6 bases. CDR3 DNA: TGTGCCAGCAGCTTGGTGCTAGCGGGGTTCAATGAGCAGTTCTTC. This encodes CASSLVLAGFNEQFF.

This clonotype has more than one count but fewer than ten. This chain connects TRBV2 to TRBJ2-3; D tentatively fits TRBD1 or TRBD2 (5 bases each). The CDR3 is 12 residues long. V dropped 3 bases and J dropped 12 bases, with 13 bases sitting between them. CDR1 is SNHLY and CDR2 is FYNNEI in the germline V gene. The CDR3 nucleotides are TGTGCCAGCAGTGATCTCGGGGCTACACAGTATTTT. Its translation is CASSDLGATQYF.

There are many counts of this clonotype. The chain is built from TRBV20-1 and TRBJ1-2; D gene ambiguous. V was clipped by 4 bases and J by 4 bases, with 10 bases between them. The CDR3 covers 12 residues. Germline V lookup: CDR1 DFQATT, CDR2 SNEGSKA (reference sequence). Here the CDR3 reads CSAIEEIYGYTF. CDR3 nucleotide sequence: TGCAGTGCTATTGAGGAAATCTATGGCTACACCTTC.